This TCR beta chain emerged from a study of siplizumab effects on memory and regulatory T cells. Whole-study findings and limits: Most alloreactive clones went unmapped to unstimulated subsets; only a minor fraction mapped. Memory cells that were CD4+ and unstimulated gave rise to alloreactive sequences, which siplizumab significantly reduced.

CDR1 and CDR2 (germline): SGDLS, YYNGEE. V was pared by 0 bases and J by 5 bases, with 17 bases between. The CDR3 totals 17 residues. A note on this clone: Its antigen is unknown.

Each sample contributed about 10^5 TCR templates to the assay. Assay used: immunoSEQ multiplex PCR; TCRdb lists only in-frame clones, some missing. The data hold 90,000 to 120,000 clones, with approximately 94% observed a single time. The sample was Tregs sorted from blood. The clonotype originates from a human donor in good health. The V call is TRBV9, the J call TRBJ1-4, with D tentatively TRBD1 (6 bases). The CDR3 sequence: CASSVAQNRVGNEKLFF. The CDR3 DNA is TGTGCCAGCAGCGTAGCACAAAACAGGGTAGGGAATGAAAAACTGTTTTTT.